This passage covers 16 T cell receptor beta chains from one sample sequenced in a study of blood T cell repertoires in COVID-19. The method was immunoSEQ multiplex PCR; TCRdb's version includes in-frame clones alone and lacks a portion of them. The sample includes 95,000 to 130,000 clones, approximately 90% seen only once; the top ten take roughly 2%. The sample consisted of peripheral blood. These receptors were taken from a human donor with active COVID-19. The donor label of this sample is uncertain.

This clone occurred a few times. The rearrangement joins TRBV4-2 to TRBJ1-2; tentatively, D is TRBD1 (5 bases). Germline CDR1 reads LGHNA; CDR2 reads YNFKEQ. Trimming took 0 bases from V and 6 from J, leaving 17 bases between them. The CDR3 loop spans 16 amino acids. The CDR3 here is CASSQDWQGEDDGYTF. The CDR3, as DNA: TGTGCCAGCAGCCAAGATTGGCAGGGCGAGGATGATGGCTACACCTTC.

In its sample, this clone was seen once. J is TRBJ1-3 and V is TRBV3-1 (or the pseudogene TRBV3-2), with D possibly TRBD1 on 5 matching bases. The V end was cut by 0 bases, the J end by 0 bases, with 9 bases between. The CDR3 contains 16 residues. CDR1 LGHDT and CDR2 YNNKEL come from the germline V gene (reference sequence). The CDR3 coding sequence is TGTGCCAGCAGCCAAGAAGGCCAGGGCTCTGGAAACACCATATATTTT. This translates into CASSQEGQGSGNTIYF.

The chain combines TRBV9 with TRBJ2-7; tentative D call: TRBD2 (5 bases). CDR1 SGDLS and CDR2 YYNGEE come from the germline V gene. This CDR3 comprises 14 residues. V dropped 3 bases and J dropped 3 bases, with 13 bases sitting between them. CDR3 protein: CASSGGDEGYEQYF. The CDR3 DNA reads as TGTGCCAGCAGCGGTGGGGATGAGGGCTACGAGCAGTACTTC.

The CDR3 DNA is TGTGCCAGCAGCCGAGCGGGGGGGCAAGAGACCCAGTACTTC. Amino acid sequence: CASSRAGGQETQYF. V is TRBV3-1 (or the pseudogene TRBV3-2) and J is TRBJ2-5; 10 bases align to TRBD2. CDR3 length: 14 residues. V trimming: 4 bases; J trimming: 2 bases; junction bases outside the gene matches: 1. CDR1 LGHDT and CDR2 YNNKEL come from the germline V gene (reference sequence).

The chain links TRBV5-4 to TRBJ2-5; a possible D gene is TRBD1 (6 bases). V was pared by 5 bases and J by 2 bases, with 10 bases between. Germline lookup yields CDR1 SGHNT and CDR2 YYREEE (reference sequence). The CDR3 spans 13 residues. DNA of the CDR3: TGTGCCAGCAGAGTAGGGGGTCAAGAGACCCAGTACTTC. This encodes CASRVGGQETQYF.

This clone has just one count. This sequence joins TRBV4-3 and TRBJ2-1; 7 positions agree with TRBD2. Losses at the gene ends were 0 bases for V and 16 bases for J; bases not matched to a gene: 15. The CDR3 totals 15 residues. Germline CDR1 reads LGHNA; CDR2 reads YSLEER. DNA for the CDR3: TGCGCCAGCAGCCAAGATCTCCCAGCGGGGAAAAGGAAATTCTTC. This sequence encodes CASSQDLPAGKRKFF.

This rearrangement joins TRBV11-3 to TRBJ1-1; TRBD1 aligns across 9 bases. The germline CDR1 and CDR2 sequences are SGHNT and YENEEA. This CDR3 spans 15 amino acids. Losses at the gene ends were 3 bases for V and 1 base for J; bases not matched to a gene: 3. For the CDR3, the DNA is TGTGCCAGCAGCTTCGGGACAGGGCCGAACACTGAAGCTTTCTTT. It translates to CASSFGTGPNTEAFF.

The chain recombines TRBV3-1 (or the pseudogene TRBV3-2) with TRBJ2-5; 7 positions agree with TRBD1. Trimming cost V 8 bases and J 6 bases; bases outside gene matches: 6. Germline V gene sequence: CDR1 LGHDT, CDR2 YNNKEL (reference sequence). There are 12 residues in the CDR3. CDR3 DNA sequence: TGTGCCAGCCGACAGGGTCCGAAGACCCAGTACTTC. Translated, it gives CASRQGPKTQYF.

J is TRBJ1-2 and V is TRBV18; TRBD1 agrees at 8 bases. This CDR3 is 15 amino acids long. The germline V gene encodes CDR1 KGHSH and CDR2 LQKENI. V shed 5 bases and J 0 bases; nucleotides not matched to a gene: 5. Here the CDR3 reads CASSIKTGANYGYTF. The CDR3 region has the DNA TGTGCCAGCTCAATAAAGACAGGGGCTAACTATGGCTACACCTTC.

This chain connects TRBV27 to TRBJ2-7, with 9 bases lining up with TRBD2. CDR3 length equals 14 residues. The trim removed 5 bases at V and 0 bases at J, leaving 2 bases unmatched. Germline loops: CDR1 MNHEY, CDR2 SMNVEV (reference sequence). The CDR3 is CASSPGLASYEQYF. CDR3 DNA sequence: TGTGCCAGCAGTCCGGGACTAGCCTCCTACGAGCAGTACTTC.

The gene calls are TRBV9 and TRBJ1-4, with 8 bases that match TRBD1. The CDR3 is made up of 16 amino acids. Germline V gene data show CDR1 as SGDLS and CDR2 as YYNGEE. After removal of 0 bases from V and 4 bases from J, the junction contained 5 bases not matched to a gene. CDR3 loop: CASSVVAGGYNEKLFF. The DNA for the CDR3 is TGTGCCAGCAGCGTAGTAGCAGGGGGCTATAATGAAAAACTGTTTTTT.

The CDR3 region has the DNA TGCGCCAGCAGCTTGTCCCCTAGCGGGGGGGCCTACGAGCAGTACTTC. This translates into CASSLSPSGGAYEQYF. This rearrangement joins TRBV5-1 to TRBJ2-7, with 12 bases matching TRBD2. The V gene end was trimmed by 1 base and the J gene end by 2 bases; junction bases not matched to a gene: 4. Germline V gene lookup returns CDR1 SGHRS and CDR2 YFSETQ. The CDR3 totals 16 residues.

The gene calls are TRBV7-9 and TRBJ2-7, with TRBD1 matching 9 bases. The germline V gene encodes CDR1 SEHNR and CDR2 FQNEAQ (reference sequence). With 2 bases clipped from V and 0 bases from J, the junction kept 2 bases outside the gene matches. This CDR3 has 15 amino acids. The CDR3 nucleotides read TGTGCCAGCAGCTTACTGACAGGGGGCTCCTACGAGCAGTACTTC. This codes for CASSLLTGGSYEQYF. The complete variable domain, with remaining parts taken from reference TRBV7-9 and TRBJ2-7, reads DTGVSQNPRHKITKRGQNVTFRCDPISEHNRLYWYRQTLGQGPEFLTYFQNEAQLEKSRLLSDRFSAERPKGSFSTLEIQRTEQGDSAMYLCASSLLTGGSYEQYFGPGTRLTVT.

V and J are TRBV9 and TRBJ1-1; 7 positions match TRBD1. Trimming at V came to 4 bases and at J to 1 base, leaving 7 bases not matched to a gene. Looked up from germline, CDR1 is SGDLS and CDR2 is YYNGEE. This CDR3 has 15 residues. CDR3 region: CASSPLTGTNTEAFF. The CDR3 DNA is TGTGCCAGCAGCCCATTGACAGGGACGAACACTGAAGCTTTCTTT.

The chain joins TRBV6-4 to TRBJ1-2, with 8 bases identical to TRBD1. The CDR3 runs 15 residues. Germline-derived CDR1 and CDR2 are MRHNA and SNTAGT. V lost 5 bases to trimming and J lost 0 bases; unmatched junction nucleotides: 5. The CDR3 here is CASSPDRGPNYGYTF. The CDR3 DNA sequence: TGTGCCAGCAGTCCTGACAGGGGACCTAACTATGGCTACACCTTC.

The chain links TRBV11-2 to TRBJ1-2; D gene uncertain. The CDR3 is 16 amino acids. Germline lookup yields CDR1 SGHAT and CDR2 FQNNGV. V was shortened by 1 base and J by 6 bases, with 18 bases between the two germline ends. CDR3 protein: CASSLVGRQRLDGYTF. CDR3 sequence (DNA): TGTGCCAGCAGCTTAGTGGGGAGGCAGCGCTTGGATGGCTACACCTTC.